The 29 T cell receptor beta chains below come from one sample, sequenced in a study of blood T cell repertoires in COVID-19. Here immunoSEQ multiplex PCR was the method, and the copy in TCRdb shows in-frame clones only, minus some. There are approximately 140,000 clones in the sample; about 83% occur only once, and roughly 17% lies in the top ten. Material for sequencing was peripheral blood. The receptor source for this set is a man in his forties or fifties with acute or convalescent COVID-19.

The V gene is TRBV6-2 or TRBV6-3, the J gene TRBJ2-5; 11 bases agree with TRBD2. V gave up 0 bases and J gave up 2 bases; unmatched junction bases: 8. CDR3 length: 18 amino acids. Germline CDR1 MNHEY, CDR2 SVGEGT. CDR3 protein: CASSYSILAGGVQETQYF. CDR3 sequence (DNA): TGTGCCAGCAGTTACTCGATCCTAGCGGGGGGCGTACAAGAGACCCAGTACTTC.

The chain carries TRBV6-5 and TRBJ2-7; weak D call: TRBD1 (5 bases). The V and J ends lost 6 bases and 6 bases respectively, with 18 bases between them. CDR3 length: 14 residues. Per germline, CDR1 MNHEY and CDR2 SVGAGI. CDR3 amino acids: CASSLPGALGEQYF. CDR3 coding DNA: TGTGCCAGCAGCCTACCTGGGGCTTTGGGCGAGCAGTACTTC.

This clone was counted only a few times. The gene calls are TRBV3-1 (or the pseudogene TRBV3-2) and TRBJ1-5, with TRBD1 as a possible D gene (6 bases). Deletions cut 0 bases from V and 7 bases from J, with 13 bases between. Germline CDR1 and CDR2: LGHDT and YNNKEL (reference sequence). There are 15 residues in the CDR3. Here the CDR3 DNA reads TGTGCCAGCAGCCAAGATACAGGGAGGGGGCAGCCCCAGCATTTT. This sequence encodes CASSQDTGRGQPQHF.

The rearrangement joins TRBV11-2 to TRBJ1-1, with 7 positions matching TRBD1. Unmatched junction bases numbered 13, after V lost 4 bases and J lost 5 bases. The germline V gene has CDR1 SGHAT and CDR2 FQNNGV. The CDR3 has 16 amino acids. Here the CDR3 DNA reads TGTGCCAGCAGCTCGAGGGGCGAGGGGGCAGGGACTGAAGCTTTCTTT. It encodes CASSSRGEGAGTEAFF.

The J gene is TRBJ2-1, the V gene TRBV2; no definite D call. Per germline, CDR1 SNHLY and CDR2 FYNNEI. V gave up 3 bases and J gave up 5 bases, with 11 bases separating them. This CDR3 comprises 14 residues. The CDR3 nucleotides read TGTGCCAGCAGTGATCGGTCTGGAGACAATGAGCAGTTCTTC. This gives the protein CASSDRSGDNEQFF.

This sequence joins TRBV19 and TRBJ1-1, with 7 bases identical to TRBD1. The CDR3 covers 14 residues. With V trimmed by 4 bases and J by 4 bases, 6 bases remained unmatched. Germline CDR1 is LNHDA and CDR2 is SQIVND (reference sequence). CDR3 sequence (DNA): TGTGCCAGTAGTAAAACAGGGGAAGCCACTGAAGCTTTCTTT. This encodes CASSKTGEATEAFF.

The V and J genes are TRBV5-1 and TRBJ2-1; 7 nucleotides agree with TRBD2. The CDR3 has 17 residues. V was clipped by 4 bases and J by 6 bases; unmatched bases: 16. Germline CDR1 SGHRS, CDR2 YFSETQ. This CDR3 reads CASSPVRLALFGNEQFF. CDR3 nucleotides: TGCGCCAGCAGCCCGGTTCGACTAGCTCTCTTTGGCAATGAGCAGTTCTTC.

V is TRBV19 and J is TRBJ1-3, with TRBD1 as a possible D gene (6 bases). V was trimmed by 3 bases and J by 0 bases, leaving 18 bases between them. The germline gives CDR1 LNHDA, CDR2 SQIVND (reference sequence). The CDR3 is 18 residues long. In DNA, the CDR3 is TGTGCCAGTAGTATGCCCCCAAGGGGGACCGACTCTGGAAACACCATATATTTT. Protein sequence: CASSMPPRGTDSGNTIYF.

This clone has at least ten counts. The chain employs TRBV3-1 (or the pseudogene TRBV3-2) and TRBJ2-3; weak D call: TRBD2 (6 bases). Trimming removed 1 base from V and 2 bases from J, with 10 bases in between. This CDR3 is built from 15 residues. CDR1 is LGHDT, CDR2 YNNKEL, per germline (reference sequence). CDR3 in DNA: TGTGCCAGCAGCCAAGGACTAGGGGACACAGATACGCAGTATTTT. Translated, it gives CASSQGLGDTDTQYF.

The chain employs TRBV30 and TRBJ1-1, with unresolved D. Germline V gives CDR1 GTSNPN, CDR2 SVGIG (reference sequence). V lost 5 bases, J lost 0 bases, and 10 bases lay in between. This CDR3 spans 13 amino acids. The CDR3 region has the DNA TGTGCCTGGTCCAACAGTTTGAACACTGAAGCTTTCTTT. Translation gives CAWSNSLNTEAFF.

The V call is TRBV9, the J call TRBJ2-2, with a weak D call TRBD1 (6 bases). The CDR3 runs 13 residues. CDR1 is SGDLS, CDR2 YYNGEE, per germline. Deletions cut 4 bases from V and 9 bases from J, with 13 bases between. The CDR3 loop reads CASSTEQGRELFF. DNA of the CDR3: TGTGCCAGCAGCACCGAACAGGGCCGGGAGCTGTTTTTT.

This rearrangement joins TRBV11-2 to TRBJ1-5, with D possibly matching TRBD1 (6 bases). In germline, CDR1 is SGHAT, CDR2 FQNNGV. The CDR3 runs 13 residues. The V end was cut by 5 bases, the J end by 5 bases, with 10 bases between. The CDR3 protein is CASSQDSDQPQHF. The CDR3 DNA reads TGTGCCAGCAGCCAGGACAGCGATCAGCCCCAGCATTTT.

This clone was seen many times. The chain is built from TRBV2 and TRBJ1-3; D remains unclear. The CDR3 consists of 13 residues. Deletions cut 4 bases from V and 0 bases from J, with 4 bases between. Germline loops: CDR1 SNHLY, CDR2 FYNNEI. The CDR3 DNA follows: TGTGCCAGCAGTGGCAGCTCTGGAAACACCATATATTTT. Protein sequence: CASSGSSGNTIYF.

The V call is TRBV15, the J call TRBJ2-7; D possibly corresponds to TRBD2 (5 bases). V was pared by 3 bases and J by 2 bases, with 14 bases between. Germline V gene data show CDR1 as LNHNV and CDR2 as YYDKDF (reference sequence). The CDR3 length is 15 residues. The CDR3 here is CATSSTGMATYEQYF. The CDR3 DNA sequence: TGTGCCACCAGCAGCACCGGGATGGCGACCTACGAGCAGTACTTC.

This sequence joins TRBV11-2 and TRBJ1-2; D uncertain. The CDR3 covers 13 residues. V lost 2 bases to trimming and J lost 7 bases, with 11 bases between them. CDR1 is SGHAT and CDR2 is FQNNGV in the germline V gene. Here the CDR3 DNA reads TGTGCCAGCAGCTTAAACGCCGAGGGTGGCTACACCTTC. Protein product: CASSLNAEGGYTF. The full variable domain, its missing parts supplied by reference TRBV11-2 and TRBJ1-2, is EAGVAQSPRYKIIEKRQSVAFWCNPISGHATLYWYQQILGQGPKLLIQFQNNGVVDDSQLPKDRFSAERLKGVDSTLKIQPAKLEDSAVYLCASSLNAEGGYTFGSGTRLTVV.

The gene calls are TRBV9 and TRBJ2-3; D possibly corresponds to TRBD2 (6 bases). Germline CDR1 is SGDLS and CDR2 is YYNGEE. The CDR3 is 16 amino acids. Trimming cost V 1 base and J 4 bases, with 16 bases left between them. CDR3 nucleotide sequence: TGTGCCAGCAGCGTACTAGCGACGATACAAGCAGATACGCAGTATTTT. Its protein is CASSVLATIQADTQYF.

The V gene is TRBV27, the J gene TRBJ2-3, with no clear D. V shed 3 bases and J shed 4 bases, with 8 bases lying between them. Germline V CDR1 and CDR2: MNHEY, SMNVEV (reference sequence). The CDR3 extends over 13 amino acids. This CDR3 reads CASSFIVADTQYF. The CDR3 nucleotides read TGTGCCAGCAGTTTTATAGTGGCAGATACGCAGTATTTT.

The rearrangement joins TRBV28 to TRBJ1-1; tentative D call: TRBD1 (6 bases). CDR3 length: 13 amino acids. Germline CDR1 MDHEN, CDR2 SYDVKM. V lost 7 bases and J 3 bases, leaving 12 bases between the germline ends. Written as DNA, the CDR3 is TGTGCCAGCATCTCTTCAGGGGACACTGAAGCTTTCTTT. It codes for CASISSGDTEAFF.

The rearrangement links TRBV5-4 to TRBJ2-1; TRBD1 matches at 11 bases. Germline V gene sequence: CDR1 SGHNT, CDR2 YYREEE (reference sequence). V lost 0 bases to trimming and J lost 8 bases; unmatched junction nucleotides: 4. The length of the CDR3 is 15 residues. This chain's CDR3 is CASSLADRGRDEQFF. The CDR3 DNA reads TGTGCCAGCAGCTTGGCGGACAGGGGGCGCGATGAGCAGTTCTTC.

The chain links TRBV7-6 to TRBJ2-5; 9 nucleotides match TRBD2. This CDR3 has 15 residues. Trimming removed 5 bases from V and 5 bases from J; junction bases left unmatched: 9. Germline V gene lookup returns CDR1 SGHVS and CDR2 FNYEAQ. The CDR3 sequence: CASSPLRGGLETQYF. In DNA form, the CDR3 reads TGTGCCAGCAGCCCTTTGCGGGGGGGCCTCGAGACCCAGTACTTC. Full variable domain (remainder filled in from reference TRBV7-6 and TRBJ2-5): GAGVSQSPRYKVTKRGQDVALRCDPISGHVSLYWYRQALGQGPEFLTYFNYEAQQDKSGLPNDRFSAERPEGSISTLTIQRTEQRDSAMYRCASSPLRGGLETQYFGPGTRLLVL.

J is TRBJ2-3 and V is TRBV4-1, with 9 bases matching TRBD1. The germline gives CDR1 MGHRA, CDR2 YSYEKL. The CDR3 has 17 amino acids. The V and J ends lost 2 bases and 2 bases, in that order; junction bases with no gene match: 8. CDR3 sequence: CASSQIRTGVTTDTQYF. For the CDR3, the DNA is TGCGCCAGCAGCCAAATCAGGACAGGGGTGACCACAGATACGCAGTATTTT.

The V and J genes are TRBV18 and TRBJ2-3; no clear D gene. Deletions cut 5 bases from V and 1 base from J, with 7 bases between. This CDR3 is built from 13 residues. Germline loops: CDR1 KGHSH, CDR2 LQKENI. CDR3: CASSVRGTDTQYF. CDR3 DNA sequence: TGTGCCAGCTCAGTACGGGGCACAGATACGCAGTATTTT.

This chain uses TRBV9 with TRBJ2-3; D possibly corresponds to TRBD1 (7 bases). The V gene's germline CDR1 is SGDLS and CDR2 YYNGEE. This CDR3 is 16 amino acids long. Trimming took 4 bases from V and 2 from J, leaving 17 bases between them. The CDR3 reads CASSPPGGWNTDTQYF. CDR3 nucleotide sequence: TGTGCCAGCAGCCCCCCAGGGGGGTGGAACACAGATACGCAGTATTTT.

V and J are TRBV6-4 and TRBJ2-2, with D possibly matching TRBD2 (5 bases). The V end lost 8 bases, the J end lost 3 bases, and 13 bases lay between the germline ends. The germline V gene encodes CDR1 MRHNA and CDR2 SNTAGT. The CDR3 is 14 amino acids. The CDR3 DNA reads as TGTGCCAGCGGCGTGAGGGATGACACCGGGGAGCTGTTTTTT. This gives the protein CASGVRDDTGELFF.

CDR3 region: CASSYSRSGEPQHF. In DNA, the CDR3 is TGTGCCAGCAGTTACTCCCGATCCGGAGAGCCCCAGCATTTT. The chain links TRBV6-5 to TRBJ1-5; no definite D call. This CDR3 spans 14 amino acids. The ends were cut back, 0 bases at V and 8 bases at J, with 11 bases in the middle. Germline values: CDR1 MNHEY, CDR2 SVGAGI.

This chain connects TRBV7-6 to TRBJ2-5, with D hard to call. Trimming removed 1 base at V and 5 bases at J, with 14 bases between. Germline V gene data show CDR1 as SGHVS and CDR2 as FNYEAQ. CDR3 length: 15 residues. CDR3 DNA sequence: TGTGCCAGCAGCTTAGGAGACTCGCGCCGGGAGACCCAGTACTTC. Its translation is CASSLGDSRRETQYF.

This chain links TRBV5-1 with TRBJ2-3, with 11 nucleotides matching TRBD2. Germline trimming cut 2 bases from V and 3 bases from J; bases unmatched to any gene: 2. The length of the CDR3 is 15 residues. From germline, CDR1 is SGHRS and CDR2 YFSETQ. This CDR3 is CASSFSGGGTDTQYF. CDR3 bases: TGCGCCAGCAGCTTTAGCGGGGGGGGTACAGATACGCAGTATTTT. The full variable domain, with the rest looked up from reference TRBV5-1 and TRBJ2-3, is KAGVTQTPRYLIKTRGQQVTLSCSPISGHRSVSWYQQTPGQGLQFLFEYFSETQRNKGNFPGRFSGRQFSNSRSEMNVSTLELGDSALYLCASSFSGGGTDTQYFGPGTRLTVL.

This chain links TRBV9 with TRBJ1-2; D gene ambiguous. The germline V and J ends were trimmed by 3 bases and 7 bases, with 16 bases remaining between them. From germline, CDR1 is SGDLS and CDR2 YYNGEE. This CDR3 contains 14 residues. The CDR3 region has the DNA TGTGCCAGCAGCGCCTCAGCAGGATTTGGTGGCTACACCTTC. Translating it yields CASSASAGFGGYTF.

As DNA, the CDR3 is TGTGCCAGCAGTGAAGCTCGGACAAATTCACCCCTCCACTTT. Translated, it gives CASSEARTNSPLHF. The rearrangement joins TRBV6-1 to TRBJ1-6; the D gene is possibly TRBD1 (5 bases). CDR3 length equals 14 residues. V shed 0 bases and J shed 7 bases, with 7 bases lying between them. Germline assignment: CDR1 MNHNS and CDR2 SASEGT.